This entry describes one TCR beta chain. This specimen belongs to a study of blood T cell repertoires in COVID-19. Original methodology: From reference gene primer amplification, estimates of nucleated cell counts were derived. The protocol was immunoSEQ multiplex PCR, while the TCRdb copy is restricted to in-frame clones and leaves out a portion. D and trimming come from the DNA, and the V and J calls and clone size come from that table. The sample includes about 260,000 clones, about nine tenths seen only once; the top ten take 2.2%. V lost 1 base, J lost 3 bases, and 12 bases lay in between. The CDR3 totals 15 residues. Germline V gene lookup returns CDR1 SGHTA and CDR2 FQGNSA.

The origin of this receptor is a woman aged 50 to 60 who had recovered from COVID-19. Sequencing was performed on peripheral blood. The J gene is TRBJ1-2, the V gene TRBV7-2; no reliable D call. CDR3 protein: CASSLDIWEDYGYTF. The CDR3 DNA is TGTGCCAGCAGCTTAGACATCTGGGAGGACTATGGCTACACCTTC.